Listed here are 15 T cell receptor beta chains from one sample, sequenced in a study of PD-1 blockade in classical Hodgkin lymphoma. After autologous stem cell transplantation all patients relapsed, and prior brentuximab vedotin exposure differed between cohorts. By magnetic negative selection, CD8+ T cells were isolated from the thawed PBMCs. Measured with immunoSEQ multiplex PCR; TCRdb has only the in-frame clones, and not every one. The sample lists about 27,000 clones, about 86% seen once, with approximately 6.7% in the top ten. Sequenced material: CD8+ T cells from blood, taken at baseline. These receptors originate from a human donor with classical Hodgkin lymphoma.

The CDR3 bases are TGTGCCAGCAGTTTATCCGCTAGCGGGGCCTACGAGCAGTACTTC. Residues: CASSLSASGAYEQYF. The chain couples TRBV27 to TRBJ2-7, with 9 bases aligning to TRBD2. Germline values: CDR1 MNHEY, CDR2 SMNVEV (reference sequence). The length of the CDR3 is 15 residues. V shed 0 bases, J shed 2 bases, and the junction held 2 bases outside the gene matches.

This chain joins TRBV9 and TRBJ1-4; TRBD1 might be the D (5 bases). The CDR3 has 15 amino acids. The V end was cut by 4 bases, the J end by 2 bases, with 12 bases between. From germline, CDR1 is SGDLS and CDR2 YYNGEE. CDR3 coding DNA: TGTGCCAGCAGCCGCGGCGGGGGTACTAATGAAAAACTGTTTTTT. Translation: CASSRGGGTNEKLFF.

The sample holds one count of this clone. The chain carries TRBV28 and TRBJ1-1, with D unclear. The CDR3 extends over 15 amino acids. Trimming removed 6 bases from V and 1 base from J, with 15 bases in between. Germline V gene sequence: CDR1 MDHEN, CDR2 SYDVKM. CDR3 coding DNA: TGTGCCAGCAGCCTTCCCACCGGGTGGAACACTGAAGCTTTCTTT. It codes for CASSLPTGWNTEAFF.

This clone was recorded only once. The chain joins TRBV30 to TRBJ2-7; 9 bases map to TRBD2. This CDR3 has 19 residues. V trimming: 0 bases; J trimming: 2 bases; junction bases outside the gene matches: 17. Germline CDR1 GTSNPN, CDR2 SVGIG (reference sequence). CDR3 DNA sequence: TGTGCCTGGAGTGTAACCCACAGGGTGGGACTAGCTAACCCCTACGAGCAGTACTTC. Translated: CAWSVTHRVGLANPYEQYF.

This chain connects TRBV27 to TRBJ2-5; 12 nucleotides match TRBD2. Germline CDR1 reads MNHEY; CDR2 reads SMNVEV (reference sequence). The CDR3 spans 15 residues. Unmatched junction bases numbered 6, after V lost 6 bases and J lost 4 bases. CDR3 in DNA: TGTGCCAGCAGCTCACTAGCGGGAGGACTAGAGACCCAGTACTTC. Its protein is CASSSLAGGLETQYF.

The V gene is TRBV25-1, the J gene TRBJ2-5, with D perhaps matching TRBD2 (5 bases). This CDR3 is built from 12 residues. V was pared by 4 bases and J by 4 bases, with 7 bases between. CDR1 is MGHDK and CDR2 is SYGVNS in the germline V gene. The CDR3, as DNA: TGTGCCAGCAGTGTGGACTTAGAGACCCAGTACTTC. Translation: CASSVDLETQYF.

This chain uses TRBV2 with TRBJ2-7, with D perhaps TRBD1 (5 bases). V lost 1 base and J 0 bases, leaving 7 bases between the germline ends. Germline V gene sequence: CDR1 SNHLY, CDR2 FYNNEI. This CDR3 is built from 14 residues. DNA of the CDR3: TGTGCCAGCAGTGAAGGGGGCGCCTCCTACGAGCAGTACTTC. Residues: CASSEGGASYEQYF.

The V and J genes are TRBV7-2 and TRBJ1-6; TRBD1 agrees at 7 bases. With V trimmed by 2 bases and J by 0 bases, 1 base remained unmatched. The CDR3 has 16 amino acids. Germline loops: CDR1 SGHTA, CDR2 FQGNSA. CDR3 residues: CASSLRDSSYNSPLHF. The CDR3 DNA reads as TGTGCCAGCAGCTTACGGGACAGCTCCTATAATTCACCCCTCCACTTT.

The CDR3 coding sequence is TGTGCCAGCAGCCAAGGGTCGGCAGGACCCCATCAGCCCCAGCATTTT. Protein: CASSQGSAGPHQPQHF. The gene calls are TRBV4-2 and TRBJ1-5; D ambiguous. Germline values: CDR1 LGHNA, CDR2 YNFKEQ. Trimming cost V 1 base and J 5 bases, with 15 bases left between them. The CDR3 extends over 16 amino acids.

The gene calls are TRBV28 and TRBJ2-2; 12 positions match TRBD1. This CDR3 has 15 residues. Germline assignment: CDR1 MDHEN and CDR2 SYDVKM. V was pared by 4 bases and J by 5 bases, with 2 bases of the junction left unmatched. CDR3 in DNA: TGTGCCAGCAGTTGGGACAGGGGGCCAACCGGGGAGCTGTTTTTT. Translation gives CASSWDRGPTGELFF.

J is TRBJ1-4 and V is TRBV25-1; the D is unclear. This CDR3 region has 12 residues. V was trimmed by 8 bases and J by 8 bases, leaving 12 bases between them. Per germline, CDR1 MGHDK and CDR2 SYGVNS. CDR3 nucleotides: TGTGCCAGCGACCACCAAGGGGAAAAACTGTTTTTT. It is translated as CASDHQGEKLFF.

CDR3 loop: CASSDPGGSVDIQYF. DNA for the CDR3: TGTGCCAGCAGTGATCCGGGGGGCAGCGTGGACATTCAGTACTTC. The genes are TRBV25-1 and TRBJ2-4; D perhaps matches TRBD2 (7 bases). CDR3 length: 15 residues. Germline CDR1 reads MGHDK; CDR2 reads SYGVNS. The ends were cut back, 3 bases at V and 8 bases at J, with 17 bases in the middle.

The V gene is TRBV5-1, the J gene TRBJ1-2, with 7 bases that match TRBD1. V lost 4 bases, J lost 0 bases, and 6 bases stayed unmatched. CDR1 is SGHRS and CDR2 is YFSETQ in the germline V gene. The CDR3 sequence is 15 residues long. CDR3 in amino acids: CASSGTGTANYGYTF. In DNA form, the CDR3 reads TGCGCCAGCAGCGGGACCGGGACAGCTAACTATGGCTACACCTTC.

The chain is built from TRBV7-9 and TRBJ2-5, with D tentatively TRBD2 (5 bases). V lost 1 base to trimming and J lost 1 base, with 7 bases between them. The CDR3 extends over 14 amino acids. Germline CDR1 and CDR2: SEHNR and FQNEAQ (reference sequence). The CDR3 sequence is CASSLVGSQETQYF. CDR3 DNA: TGTGCCAGCAGCTTAGTTGGGAGCCAAGAGACCCAGTACTTC.

The table lists this clone with a count of one. The chain links TRBV30 to TRBJ2-1; 8 positions match TRBD2. From germline, CDR1 is GTSNPN and CDR2 SVGIG (reference sequence). The CDR3 runs to 13 residues. After removal of 0 bases from V and 10 bases from J, the junction contained 5 bases not matched to a gene. CDR3 amino acids: CAWSVRLAREQFF. The CDR3 DNA sequence: TGTGCCTGGAGTGTAAGACTAGCGAGAGAGCAGTTCTTC.